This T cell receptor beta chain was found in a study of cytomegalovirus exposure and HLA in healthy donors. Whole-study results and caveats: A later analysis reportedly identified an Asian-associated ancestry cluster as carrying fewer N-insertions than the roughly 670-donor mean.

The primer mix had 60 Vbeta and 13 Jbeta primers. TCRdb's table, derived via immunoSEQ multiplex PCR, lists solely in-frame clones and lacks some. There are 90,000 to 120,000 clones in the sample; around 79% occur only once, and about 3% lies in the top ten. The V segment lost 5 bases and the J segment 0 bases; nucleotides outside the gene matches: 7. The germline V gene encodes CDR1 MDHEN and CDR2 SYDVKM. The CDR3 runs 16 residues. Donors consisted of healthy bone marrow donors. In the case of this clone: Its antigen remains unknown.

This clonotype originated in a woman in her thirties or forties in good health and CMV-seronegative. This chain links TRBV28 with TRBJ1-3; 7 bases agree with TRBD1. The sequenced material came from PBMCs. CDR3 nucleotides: TGTGCCAGCAGTAGGGGGCTGACTTCCTCTGGAAACACCATATATTTT. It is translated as CASSRGLTSSGNTIYF.